A selection of T cell receptor beta chains follows, all from one sample in a study of cytomegalovirus exposure and HLA in healthy donors. Assay used: immunoSEQ multiplex PCR; TCRdb lists only in-frame clones, some missing. This sample's clone table lists roughly 79,000 clones. Sequencing input: PBMCs. The receptors shown here come from a young man in good health and CMV-seronegative. CDR3s include the opening cysteine and the closing phenylalanine or tryptophan. Fields, in order: V gene, J gene, D gene, CDR3 DNA, CDR3 protein. The D gene is left open where the match is weak.

V gene: TRBV2
J gene: TRBJ1-5
D gene: NA
CDR3 DNA: TGTGCCAGCAGTGAAGTGGGGGGGGCCCCGCCCCAGCATTTT
CDR3 protein: CASSEVGGAPPQHF

V gene: TRBV10-3
J gene: TRBJ1-1
D gene: NA
CDR3 DNA: TGTGCCATCAGTGAATCGGGGACTGAAGCTTTCTTT
CDR3 protein: CAISESGTEAFF

V gene: TRBV25-1
J gene: TRBJ1-5
D gene: NA
CDR3 DNA: TGTGCCAGCAGCGGACGGGATAGCAATCAGCCCCAGCATTTT
CDR3 protein: CASSGRDSNQPQHF

V gene: TRBV19
J gene: TRBJ1-2
D gene: NA
CDR3 DNA: TGTGCCAGTAGTATAGATTGGACAGCTAACTATGGCTACACCTTC
CDR3 protein: CASSIDWTANYGYTF

V gene: TRBV10-3
J gene: TRBJ1-2
D gene: TRBD1
CDR3 DNA: TGTGCCATCAGTGAGGGGCAGGGGGCATATGGATATGGCTACACCTTC
CDR3 protein: CAISEGQGAYGYGYTF

V gene: TRBV5-1
J gene: TRBJ1-2
D gene: TRBD1
CDR3 DNA: TGCGCCAGCAGCGGGACAGGGGGCGCCGGCTATGGCTACACCTTC
CDR3 protein: CASSGTGGAGYGYTF

V gene: TRBV4-1
J gene: TRBJ2-7
D gene: TRBD1
CDR3 DNA: TGCGCCAGCAGCCAAGACGGGACAGGGTACTACGAGCAGTACTTC
CDR3 protein: CASSQDGTGYYEQYF

V gene: TRBV4-1
J gene: TRBJ1-1
D gene: TRBD1
CDR3 DNA: TGCGCCAGCAGCTCGCCCAACAGGGGAGAGCCTGAAGCTTTCTTT
CDR3 protein: CASSSPNRGEPEAFF

V gene: TRBV9
J gene: TRBJ2-3
D gene: TRBD1
CDR3 DNA: TGTGCCAGCAGCTCGGGACAGTTTAGCACAGATACGCAGTATTTT
CDR3 protein: CASSSGQFSTDTQYF

V gene: TRBV6-5
J gene: TRBJ2-7
D gene: TRBD2
CDR3 DNA: TGTGCCAGCAGTTACACTAGCGGGGGCTCCTACGAGCAGTACTTC
CDR3 protein: CASSYTSGGSYEQYF

V gene: TRBV19
J gene: TRBJ1-6
D gene: TRBD1
CDR3 DNA: TGTGCCAGTAGCGACGGACAGGCTAGTTTTCGGCCCCTCCACTTT
CDR3 protein: CASSDGQASFRPLHF

V gene: TRBV9
J gene: TRBJ2-3
D gene: NA
CDR3 DNA: TGTGCCAGCAGCGTTGCAGGGGCCCACACAGATACGCAGTATTTT
CDR3 protein: CASSVAGAHTDTQYF

V gene: TRBV19
J gene: TRBJ1-3
D gene: TRBD1
CDR3 DNA: TGTGCCAGTCGGATGACAGGGACTGGAAACACCATATATTTT
CDR3 protein: CASRMTGTGNTIYF

V gene: TRBV4-3
J gene: TRBJ2-2
D gene: NA
CDR3 DNA: TGCGCCAGCAGCCAAGTGGCTTCGGGGACCGGGGAGCTGTTTTTT
CDR3 protein: CASSQVASGTGELFF

V gene: TRBV5-1
J gene: TRBJ1-1
D gene: TRBD1
CDR3 DNA: TGCGCCAGCAGGCGCGACACAGGGGGGACTGAAGCTTTCTTT
CDR3 protein: CASRRDTGGTEAFF

V gene: TRBV6-4
J gene: TRBJ1-2
D gene: TRBD1
CDR3 DNA: TGTGCCAGCATAAGGGGGCCCTACTATGGCTACACCTTC
CDR3 protein: CASIRGPYYGYTF

V gene: TRBV5-1
J gene: TRBJ1-5
D gene: TRBD1
CDR3 DNA: TGCGCCAGCAGGCCTGGGACAGCTAGCAATCAGCCCCAGCATTTT
CDR3 protein: CASRPGTASNQPQHF

V gene: TRBV28
J gene: TRBJ2-2
D gene: TRBD1
CDR3 DNA: TGTGCCAGCAGTTCACTTACAGGGGTTATTAACACCGGGGAGCTGTTTTTT
CDR3 protein: CASSSLTGVINTGELFF

V gene: TRBV19
J gene: TRBJ2-3
D gene: NA
CDR3 DNA: TGTGCCAGTAGTATGGTCGGAGGGCGCACAGATACGCAGTATTTT
CDR3 protein: CASSMVGGRTDTQYF

V gene: TRBV18
J gene: TRBJ2-1
D gene: NA
CDR3 DNA: TGTGCCAGCTCACCTGGGACTCTAGCGGAGCAGTTCTTC
CDR3 protein: CASSPGTLAEQFF

V gene: TRBV10-3
J gene: TRBJ2-2
D gene: NA
CDR3 DNA: TGTGCCATCAGCCACCGGGATCTGAACACCGGGGAGCTGTTTTTT
CDR3 protein: CAISHRDLNTGELFF

V gene: TRBV6-5
J gene: TRBJ2-7
D gene: TRBD2
CDR3 DNA: TGTGCCAGCAGTTACAGGCTAGCGGGAGTTGGGTACGAGCAGTACTTC
CDR3 protein: CASSYRLAGVGYEQYF

V gene: TRBV7-2
J gene: TRBJ1-2
D gene: TRBD1
CDR3 DNA: TGTGCCAGCAGCTTAACAGGGGGCTGGACTAACTATGGCTACACCTTC
CDR3 protein: CASSLTGGWTNYGYTF

V gene: TRBV28
J gene: TRBJ1-2
D gene: TRBD1
CDR3 DNA: TGTGCCAGCAGTTTCCTCCAGTGGGGCAGGGGGGACTATGGCTACACCTTC
CDR3 protein: CASSFLQWGRGDYGYTF

V gene: TRBV6-6
J gene: TRBJ2-7
D gene: TRBD1
CDR3 DNA: TGTGCCAGCAGTTACCCGGGACAGGGGGCCTACGAGCAGTACTTC
CDR3 protein: CASSYPGQGAYEQYF

V gene: TRBV27
J gene: TRBJ1-1
D gene: TRBD1
CDR3 DNA: TGTGCCAGCAGCCGTCCGGGACAGGGGATGAACACTGAAGCTTTCTTT
CDR3 protein: CASSRPGQGMNTEAFF

V gene: TRBV5-1
J gene: TRBJ2-3
D gene: TRBD2
CDR3 DNA: TGCGCCAGCAGCTTCGGGACTAGGTACACAGATACGCAGTATTTT
CDR3 protein: CASSFGTRYTDTQYF

V gene: TRBV11-3
J gene: TRBJ2-1
D gene: TRBD2
CDR3 DNA: TGTGCCAGCAGCTTGGGGGACTACCCAAGCTCCTACAATGAGCAGTTCTTC
CDR3 protein: CASSLGDYPSSYNEQFF

V gene: TRBV5-1
J gene: TRBJ2-1
D gene: TRBD1
CDR3 DNA: TGCGCCAGCAGTGGGAAAGGACAGGACGATGAGCAGTTCTTC
CDR3 protein: CASSGKGQDDEQFF

V gene: TRBV5-6
J gene: TRBJ1-6
D gene: NA
CDR3 DNA: TGTGCCAGCAGCTCTAGACCGTATAATTCACCCCTCCACTTT
CDR3 protein: CASSSRPYNSPLHF

V gene: TRBV11-2
J gene: TRBJ1-2
D gene: TRBD1
CDR3 DNA: TGTGCCAGCAGCTTAGCTAACAGGGGTAGCTATGGCTACACCTTC
CDR3 protein: CASSLANRGSYGYTF

V gene: TRBV18
J gene: TRBJ1-5
D gene: TRBD1
CDR3 DNA: TGTGCCAGCTCTCCTTCTATCCCGGACAGGGGAGATCAGCCCCAGCATTTT
CDR3 protein: CASSPSIPDRGDQPQHF

V gene: TRBV6-5
J gene: TRBJ2-1
D gene: TRBD1
CDR3 DNA: TGTGCCAGCAGTTACGGGGACAGGCAGTTCTTC
CDR3 protein: CASSYGDRQFF

V gene: TRBV7-3
J gene: TRBJ1-3
D gene: NA
CDR3 DNA: TGTGCCAGCAGCTTAACGCACGGGTCTGGAAACACCATATATTTT
CDR3 protein: CASSLTHGSGNTIYF

V gene: TRBV9
J gene: TRBJ1-6
D gene: NA
CDR3 DNA: TGTGCCAGCAGCGTCGGGCAGGGGCGCTCCTATAATTCACCCCTCCACTTT
CDR3 protein: CASSVGQGRSYNSPLHF

V gene: TRBV18
J gene: TRBJ1-3
D gene: TRBD1
CDR3 DNA: TGTGCCAGCTCACCATTGACAGGGGGACTCCTCTCTGGAAACACCATATATTTT
CDR3 protein: CASSPLTGGLLSGNTIYF

V gene: TRBV5-1
J gene: TRBJ1-4
D gene: NA
CDR3 DNA: TGCGCCAGCAGCCTACAGGGTTGGACTAATGAAAAACTGTTTTTT
CDR3 protein: CASSLQGWTNEKLFF